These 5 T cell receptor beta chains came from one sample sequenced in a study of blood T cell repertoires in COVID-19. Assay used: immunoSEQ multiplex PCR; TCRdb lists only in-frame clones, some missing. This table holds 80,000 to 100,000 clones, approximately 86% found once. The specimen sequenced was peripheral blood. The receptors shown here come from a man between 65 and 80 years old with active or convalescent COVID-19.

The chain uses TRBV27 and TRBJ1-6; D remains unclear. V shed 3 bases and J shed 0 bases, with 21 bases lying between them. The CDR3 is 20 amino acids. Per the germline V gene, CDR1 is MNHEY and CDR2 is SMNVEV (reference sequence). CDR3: CASSFQGRRSRSSYNSPLHF. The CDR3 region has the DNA TGTGCCAGCAGTTTCCAAGGGAGAAGGAGTCGAAGCTCCTATAATTCACCCCTCCACTTT.

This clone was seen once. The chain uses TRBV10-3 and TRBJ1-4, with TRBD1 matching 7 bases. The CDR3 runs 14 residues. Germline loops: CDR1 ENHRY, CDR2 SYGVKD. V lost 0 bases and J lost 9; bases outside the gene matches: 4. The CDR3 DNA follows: TGTGCCATCAGTGAGTCTCAGGGACAGCAAAAACTGTTTTTT. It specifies CAISESQGQQKLFF.

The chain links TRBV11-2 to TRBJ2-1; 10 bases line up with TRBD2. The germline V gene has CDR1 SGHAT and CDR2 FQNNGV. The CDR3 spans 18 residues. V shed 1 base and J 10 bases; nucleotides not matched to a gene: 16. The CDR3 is CASSLGPAGGVRFSEQFF. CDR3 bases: TGTGCCAGCAGCTTAGGGCCAGCGGGGGGGGTTCGGTTTTCGGAGCAGTTCTTC.

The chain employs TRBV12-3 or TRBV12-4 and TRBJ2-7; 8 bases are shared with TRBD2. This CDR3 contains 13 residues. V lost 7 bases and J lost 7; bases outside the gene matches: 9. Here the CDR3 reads CASKSGGAGEQYF. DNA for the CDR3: TGTGCCAGCAAATCCGGGGGGGCGGGGGAGCAGTACTTC.

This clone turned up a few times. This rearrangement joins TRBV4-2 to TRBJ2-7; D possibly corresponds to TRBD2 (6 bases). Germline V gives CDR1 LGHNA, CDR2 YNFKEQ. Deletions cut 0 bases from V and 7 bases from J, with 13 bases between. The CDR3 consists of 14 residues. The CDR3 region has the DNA TGTGCCAGCAGCCAAGAGGGCCTAGCGTGGGAGCAGTACTTC. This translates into CASSQEGLAWEQYF.